These 3 T cell receptor beta chains originate from one sample sequenced in a study of T cell responses to AZD1222 COVID-19 vaccine. Using immunoSEQ multiplex PCR, the repertoire was profiled, and TCRdb retains in-frame clones only, with some absent. The sample contains roughly 130,000 clones, approximately 86% of which appear only once. The specimen was peripheral blood, collected on day 0 of AZD1222 vaccination. The receptor source for this set is an adult in good health.

This sequence joins TRBV28 and TRBJ2-7, with TRBD2 matching over 8 bases. The V gene end was trimmed by 3 bases and the J gene end by 1 base; junction bases not matched to a gene: 11. The CDR3 extends over 17 amino acids. Germline lookup yields CDR1 MDHEN and CDR2 SYDVKM. CDR3 protein: CASSFAAGGDLSYEQYF. The CDR3 DNA follows: TGTGCCAGCAGTTTCGCCGCGGGGGGCGACCTATCCTACGAGCAGTACTTC.

This clone was detected only once. The chain couples TRBV28 to TRBJ1-3, with D tentatively TRBD1 (6 bases). In germline, CDR1 is MDHEN, CDR2 SYDVKM. Trimming left V 8 bases short and J 3 bases short, with 14 bases between. The CDR3 extends over 14 amino acids. CDR3: CASGSGTLGNTIYF. Written as DNA, the CDR3 is TGTGCCAGCGGGTCTGGGACACTTGGAAACACCATATATTTT.

V and J are TRBV19 and TRBJ2-6; perhaps TRBD2 as D (5 bases). Deletions cut 8 bases from V and 0 bases from J, with 20 bases between. This CDR3 is 18 amino acids long. Germline V CDR1 and CDR2: LNHDA, SQIVND (reference sequence). CDR3 in amino acids: CASQYRETTHSGANVLTF. The CDR3 DNA reads TGTGCCAGTCAGTACCGGGAAACAACTCACTCTGGGGCCAACGTCCTGACTTTC.